Given below is one T cell receptor (beta chain) in context. Its antigen is unknown. The data stem from a study of T-cell memory formation after mild COVID-19. Study-wide background: TCR clusters showed largely donor specificity.

Study-level findings and limits: Pre-infection memory carried some responding clones, suggesting that cross-reactive memory joined. CD4+ contracting clones were mainly CM and EM; CD8+ ones, EMRA. Contracting clones from day 15 to 85 showed balanced CD4/CD8; later expanders favored CD4+.

TCRdb processed the 5' RACE reads anew with MiXCR; each CDR3 protein has one entry. The sample holds tens of thousands of distinct CDR3 sequences, about 15% seen once. Input material: PBMCs or a T cell subset sorted from them (not recorded which). The receptor was derived from a man aged 18 to 29 who had mild COVID-19 (a few samples of this study predate the infection). Cell type and time point are not known.

CDR3 coding DNA: TGCGCCAGCAGCCAAGATGGGGGTATTTATGGCTACACCTTC. Its translation: CASSQDGGIYGYTF. The chain carries TRBV4-3 and TRBJ1-2; D is perhaps TRBD1 (5 bases). Trimming left V 0 bases short and J 5 bases short, with 10 bases between. Germline V lookup: CDR1 LGHNA, CDR2 YSLEER. This CDR3 comprises 14 residues.